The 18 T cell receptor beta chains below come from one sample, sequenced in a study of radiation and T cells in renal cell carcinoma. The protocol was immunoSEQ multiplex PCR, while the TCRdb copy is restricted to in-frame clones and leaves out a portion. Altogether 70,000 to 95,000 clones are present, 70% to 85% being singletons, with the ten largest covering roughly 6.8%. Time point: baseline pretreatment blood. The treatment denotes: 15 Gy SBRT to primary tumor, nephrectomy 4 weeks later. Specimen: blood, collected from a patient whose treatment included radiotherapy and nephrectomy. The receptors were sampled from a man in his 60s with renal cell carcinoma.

CDR3 nucleotides: TGTGCCTGGAAAAAACAGGGAACTGGAAACACCATATATTTT. It yields the protein CAWKKQGTGNTIYF. V gene TRBV30 combines with J gene TRBJ1-3, with a tentative D call TRBD1 (6 bases). This CDR3 is built from 14 residues. CDR1 is GTSNPN and CDR2 is SVGIG in the germline V gene (reference sequence). V lost 4 bases and J 2 bases, leaving 12 bases between the germline ends.

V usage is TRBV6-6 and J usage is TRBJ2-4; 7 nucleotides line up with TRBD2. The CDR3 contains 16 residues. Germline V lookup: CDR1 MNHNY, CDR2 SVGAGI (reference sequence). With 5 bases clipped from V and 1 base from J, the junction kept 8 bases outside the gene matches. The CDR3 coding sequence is TGTGCCAGCAGTCGCTCGACTAGCAGGGCCAAAAACATTCAGTACTTC. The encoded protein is CASSRSTSRAKNIQYF.

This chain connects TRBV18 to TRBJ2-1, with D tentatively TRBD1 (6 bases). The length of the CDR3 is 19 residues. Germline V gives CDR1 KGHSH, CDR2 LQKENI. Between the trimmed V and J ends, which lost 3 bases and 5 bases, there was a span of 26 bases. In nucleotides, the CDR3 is TGTGCCAGCTCACCCGGACAGACCAACACCAACCCCCTAAACAATGAGCAGTTCTTC. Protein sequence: CASSPGQTNTNPLNNEQFF.

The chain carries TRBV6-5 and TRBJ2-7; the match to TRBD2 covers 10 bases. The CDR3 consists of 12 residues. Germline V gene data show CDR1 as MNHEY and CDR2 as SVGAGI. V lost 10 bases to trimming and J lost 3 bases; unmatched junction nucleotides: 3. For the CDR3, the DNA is TGTGCCACACGGACTAGCGGCTACGAGCAGTACTTC. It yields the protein CATRTSGYEQYF.

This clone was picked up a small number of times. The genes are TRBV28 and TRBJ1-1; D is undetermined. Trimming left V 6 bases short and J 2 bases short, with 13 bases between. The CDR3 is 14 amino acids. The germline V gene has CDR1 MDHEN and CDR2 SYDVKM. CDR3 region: CASSLAVRNTEAFF. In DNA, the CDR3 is TGTGCCAGCAGCCTAGCAGTGCGTAACACTGAAGCTTTCTTT.

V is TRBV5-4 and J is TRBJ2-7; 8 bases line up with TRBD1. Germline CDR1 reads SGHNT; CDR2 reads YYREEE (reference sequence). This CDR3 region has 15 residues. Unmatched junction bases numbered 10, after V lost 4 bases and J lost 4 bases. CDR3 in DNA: TGTGCCAGCAGCCATAATCGACAGGGGAGGTACGAGCAGTACTTC. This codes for CASSHNRQGRYEQYF.

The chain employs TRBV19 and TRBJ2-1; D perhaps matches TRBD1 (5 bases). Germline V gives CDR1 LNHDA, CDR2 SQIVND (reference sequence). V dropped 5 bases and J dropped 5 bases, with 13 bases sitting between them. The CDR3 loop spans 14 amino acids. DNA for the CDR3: TGTGCCAGTAGTGGTAGGGGTTGGGACAATGAGCAGTTCTTC. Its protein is CASSGRGWDNEQFF.

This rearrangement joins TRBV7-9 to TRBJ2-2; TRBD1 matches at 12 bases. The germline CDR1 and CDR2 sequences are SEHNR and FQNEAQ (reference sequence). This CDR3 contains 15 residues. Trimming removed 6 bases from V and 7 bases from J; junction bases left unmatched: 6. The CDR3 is CASRTGTGGIGELFF. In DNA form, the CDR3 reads TGTGCCAGCAGGACCGGGACAGGGGGCATCGGGGAGCTGTTTTTT.

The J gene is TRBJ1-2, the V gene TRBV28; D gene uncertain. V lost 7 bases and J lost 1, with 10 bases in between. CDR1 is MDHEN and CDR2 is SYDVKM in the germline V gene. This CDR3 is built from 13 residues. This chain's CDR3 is CASIASLNYGYTF. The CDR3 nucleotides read TGTGCCAGCATCGCCTCACTTAACTATGGCTACACCTTC.

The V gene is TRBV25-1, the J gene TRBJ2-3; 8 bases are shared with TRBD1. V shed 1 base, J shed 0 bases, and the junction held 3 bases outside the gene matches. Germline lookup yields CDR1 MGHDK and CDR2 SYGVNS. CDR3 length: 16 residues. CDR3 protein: CASSEWTGTSTDTQYF. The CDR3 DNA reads TGTGCCAGCAGTGAATGGACAGGGACGAGCACAGATACGCAGTATTTT.

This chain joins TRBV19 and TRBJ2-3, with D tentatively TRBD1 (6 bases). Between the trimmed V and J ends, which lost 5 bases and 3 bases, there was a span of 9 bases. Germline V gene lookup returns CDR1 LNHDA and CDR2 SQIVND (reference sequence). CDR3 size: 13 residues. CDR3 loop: CASSATGTDTQYF. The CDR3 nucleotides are TGTGCCAGTAGTGCAACAGGGACAGATACGCAGTATTTT.

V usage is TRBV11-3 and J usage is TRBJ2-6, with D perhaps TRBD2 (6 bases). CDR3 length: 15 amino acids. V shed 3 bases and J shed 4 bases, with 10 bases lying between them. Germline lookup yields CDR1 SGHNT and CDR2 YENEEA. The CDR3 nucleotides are TGTGCCAGCAGCTTCGGAGGGACCGGGGCCAACGTCCTGACTTTC. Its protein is CASSFGGTGANVLTF.

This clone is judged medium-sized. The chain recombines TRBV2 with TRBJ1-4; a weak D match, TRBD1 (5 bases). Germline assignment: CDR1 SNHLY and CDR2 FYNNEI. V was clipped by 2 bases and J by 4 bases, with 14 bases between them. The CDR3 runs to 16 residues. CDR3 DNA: TGTGCCAGCAGTGAATCCAGGGTATCTGTTAATGAAAAACTGTTTTTT. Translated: CASSESRVSVNEKLFF. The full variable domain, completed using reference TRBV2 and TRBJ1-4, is EPEVTQTPSHQVTQMGQEVILRCVPISNHLYFYWYRQILGQKVEFLVSFYNNEISEKSEIFDDQFSVERPDGSNFTLKIRSTKLEDSAMYFCASSESRVSVNEKLFFGSGTQLSVL.

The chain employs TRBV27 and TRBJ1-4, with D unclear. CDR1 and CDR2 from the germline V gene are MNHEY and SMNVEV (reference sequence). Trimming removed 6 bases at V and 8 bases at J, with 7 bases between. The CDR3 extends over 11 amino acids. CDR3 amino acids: CASSLGEKLFF. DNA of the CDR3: TGTGCCAGCAGCCTCGGGGAAAAACTGTTTTTT.

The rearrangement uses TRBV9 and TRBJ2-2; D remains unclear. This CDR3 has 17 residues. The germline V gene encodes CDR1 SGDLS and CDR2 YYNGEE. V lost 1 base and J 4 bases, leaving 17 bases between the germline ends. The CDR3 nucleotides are TGTGCCAGCAGCGTAATGAGTTTTGGGGATTCCACCGGGGAGCTGTTTTTT. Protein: CASSVMSFGDSTGELFF.

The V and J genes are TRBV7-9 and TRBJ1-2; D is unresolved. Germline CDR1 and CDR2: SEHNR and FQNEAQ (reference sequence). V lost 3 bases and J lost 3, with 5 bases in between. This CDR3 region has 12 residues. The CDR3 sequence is CASSFGDYGYTF. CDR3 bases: TGTGCCAGCAGCTTCGGTGACTATGGCTACACCTTC.

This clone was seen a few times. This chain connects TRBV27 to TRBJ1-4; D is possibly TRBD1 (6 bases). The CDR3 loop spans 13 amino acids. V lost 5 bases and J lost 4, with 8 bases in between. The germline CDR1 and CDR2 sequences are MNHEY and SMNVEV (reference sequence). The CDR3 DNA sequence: TGTGCCAGCAGTGACAGGTTTAATGAAAAACTGTTTTTT. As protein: CASSDRFNEKLFF.

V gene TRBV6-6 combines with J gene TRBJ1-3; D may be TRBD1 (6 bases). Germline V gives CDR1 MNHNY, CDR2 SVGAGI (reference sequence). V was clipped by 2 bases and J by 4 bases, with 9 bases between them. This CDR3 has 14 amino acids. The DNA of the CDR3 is TGTGCCAGCAGTTACACCGGGACAGGAAACACCATATATTTT. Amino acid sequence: CASSYTGTGNTIYF.